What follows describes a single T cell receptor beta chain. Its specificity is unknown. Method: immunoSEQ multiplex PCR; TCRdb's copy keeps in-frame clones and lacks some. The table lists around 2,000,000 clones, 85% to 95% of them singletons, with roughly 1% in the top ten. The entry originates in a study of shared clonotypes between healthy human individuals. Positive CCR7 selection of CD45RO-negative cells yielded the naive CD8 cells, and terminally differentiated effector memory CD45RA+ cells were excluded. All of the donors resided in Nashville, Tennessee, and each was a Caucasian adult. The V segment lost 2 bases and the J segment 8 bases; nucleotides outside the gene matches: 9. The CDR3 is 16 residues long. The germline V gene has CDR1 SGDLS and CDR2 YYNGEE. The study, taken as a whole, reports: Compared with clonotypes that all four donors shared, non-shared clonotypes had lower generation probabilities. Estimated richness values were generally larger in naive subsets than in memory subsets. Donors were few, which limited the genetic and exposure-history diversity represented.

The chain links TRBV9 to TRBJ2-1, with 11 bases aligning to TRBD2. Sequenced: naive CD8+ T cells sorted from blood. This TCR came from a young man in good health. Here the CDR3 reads CASSVFLAGGVHEQFF. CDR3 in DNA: TGTGCCAGCAGCGTTTTCCTAGCGGGGGGCGTCCATGAGCAGTTCTTC.